Listed here are 30 T cell receptor beta chains from one sample, sequenced in a study of blood T cell repertoires in COVID-19. The assay was immunoSEQ multiplex PCR, and TCRdb's table has in-frame clones only and misses some. This sample has around 160,000 clones, with more than 75% found just once. Sequenced material: peripheral blood. The receptors shown here come from a man between 60 and 75 years old with active or convalescent COVID-19.

The chain joins TRBV4-1 to TRBJ2-3, with D unclear. CDR1 is MGHRA and CDR2 is YSYEKL in the germline V gene. The CDR3 loop spans 12 amino acids. Trimming stripped 4 bases from V and 3 bases from J, with 5 bases between. The CDR3 DNA reads TGCGCCAGCAGCCCCGGTACAGATACGCAGTATTTT. This encodes CASSPGTDTQYF.

The chain combines TRBV7-9 with TRBJ2-1, with 10 bases matching TRBD1. Germline V gene sequence: CDR1 SEHNR, CDR2 FQNEAQ (reference sequence). V dropped 5 bases and J dropped 10; count of bases not matched to a gene: 5. The CDR3 length is 13 residues. The CDR3 here is CASSLQDRGEQFF. CDR3 DNA: TGTGCCAGCAGCCTCCAGGACAGGGGGGAGCAGTTCTTC. Variable domain in full (rest from reference TRBV7-9 and TRBJ2-1): DTGVSQNPRHKITKRGQNVTFRCDPISEHNRLYWYRQTLGQGPEFLTYFQNEAQLEKSRLLSDRFSAERPKGSFSTLEIQRTEQGDSAMYLCASSLQDRGEQFFGPGTRLTVL.

This clone was found a few times. The chain employs TRBV10-2 and TRBJ1-2, with 9 nucleotides matching TRBD1. The CDR3 loop spans 14 amino acids. Germline CDR1 reads WSHSY; CDR2 reads SAAADI. Trimming at V came to 8 bases and at J to 4 bases, leaving 8 bases not matched to a gene. CDR3 sequence (DNA): TGCGCCAGCTGGGGACAGGGACATCCCTATGGCTACACCTTC. This codes for CASWGQGHPYGYTF.

V usage is TRBV12-5 and J usage is TRBJ1-6; D not certain. Germline-derived CDR1 and CDR2 are LGHNT and FRNRAP. Trimming pared 1 base from V and 5 bases from J, leaving 6 bases between. This CDR3 region has 14 residues. CDR3 coding DNA: TGTGCTAGTGGTTTGGGGCAGAATAATTCACCCCTCCACTTT. This sequence encodes CASGLGQNNSPLHF.

This chain links TRBV18 with TRBJ2-5; D remains unclear. Germline loops: CDR1 KGHSH, CDR2 LQKENI. Trimming stripped 2 bases from V and 0 bases from J, with 7 bases between. This CDR3 contains 14 residues. CDR3 sequence: CASSPVGNQETQYF. In DNA, the CDR3 is TGTGCCAGCTCACCAGTGGGCAACCAAGAGACCCAGTACTTC.

The V gene is TRBV19, the J gene TRBJ1-5; 10 bases line up with TRBD1. CDR3 size: 18 residues. V was clipped by 4 bases and J by 0 bases; unmatched bases: 9. Germline CDR1 and CDR2: LNHDA and SQIVND (reference sequence). The CDR3 sequence: CASSRRGQGMYSNQPQHF. As DNA, the CDR3 is TGTGCCAGTAGTAGGCGGGGACAGGGGATGTATAGCAATCAGCCCCAGCATTTT.

The gene calls are TRBV5-4 and TRBJ1-6, with 9 bases lining up with TRBD1. CDR3 length: 15 residues. Trimming took 4 bases from V and 6 from J; bases not matched to a gene: 5. Per germline, CDR1 SGHNT and CDR2 YYREEE (reference sequence). Here the CDR3 DNA reads TGTGCCAGCAGCCGGACAGGGGTTCGTAATTCACCCCTCCACTTT. Protein: CASSRTGVRNSPLHF.

V and J are TRBV18 and TRBJ1-5; D may be TRBD1 (6 bases). V was pared by 2 bases and J by 6 bases, with 11 bases between. Germline V gene sequence: CDR1 KGHSH, CDR2 LQKENI. CDR3 length equals 14 residues. As DNA, the CDR3 is TGTGCCAGCTCACCAGTACAGGGTGGTCAGCCCCAGCATTTT. The encoded protein is CASSPVQGGQPQHF.

The V call is TRBV7-2, the J call TRBJ1-2; no clear D gene. The CDR3 has 14 residues. Trimming cost V 0 bases and J 4 bases, with 9 bases left between them. Germline V CDR1 and CDR2: SGHTA, FQGNSA. The DNA of the CDR3 is TGTGCCAGCAGCTTAGCTGGTCAGGCCTATGGCTACACCTTC. Translated: CASSLAGQAYGYTF.

The chain couples TRBV20-1 to TRBJ2-6; D is undetermined. The V end was cut by 3 bases, the J end by 4 bases, with 10 bases between. The germline gives CDR1 DFQATT, CDR2 SNEGSKA (reference sequence). This CDR3 comprises 14 residues. The CDR3 DNA follows: TGCAGTGCTAGTTTGCACTCAGGGGCCAACGTCCTGACTTTC. This sequence encodes CSASLHSGANVLTF.

This clone was recorded once. V is TRBV20-1 and J is TRBJ1-2; D gene ambiguous. The germline V and J ends were trimmed by 6 bases and 2 bases, with 7 bases remaining between them. The CDR3 has 11 amino acids. CDR1 is DFQATT, CDR2 SNEGSKA, per germline (reference sequence). This CDR3 reads CSAPGNYGYTF. In nucleotides, the CDR3 is TGCAGTGCACCAGGAAACTATGGCTACACCTTC.

The gene calls are TRBV7-2 and TRBJ2-1; TRBD2 agrees at 15 bases. V was clipped by 1 base and J by 7 bases; unmatched bases: 2. The CDR3 loop spans 16 amino acids. Germline CDR1 and CDR2: SGHTA and FQGNSA. This CDR3 is CASSLEGLAGGNEQFF. CDR3 nucleotide sequence: TGTGCCAGCAGCTTAGAGGGACTAGCGGGAGGTAATGAGCAGTTCTTC.

The chain uses TRBV5-1 and TRBJ1-4; D perhaps matches TRBD1 (5 bases). Germline CDR1 and CDR2: SGHRS and YFSETQ. The CDR3 consists of 15 residues. Trimming removed 4 bases from V and 0 bases from J, with 10 bases in between. This CDR3 reads CASSLTGATNEKLFF. CDR3 nucleotides: TGCGCCAGCAGCCTAACGGGGGCAACTAATGAAAAACTGTTTTTT. The entire variable domain, with the rest obtained from reference TRBV5-1 and TRBJ1-4, is as follows: KAGVTQTPRYLIKTRGQQVTLSCSPISGHRSVSWYQQTPGQGLQFLFEYFSETQRNKGNFPGRFSGRQFSNSRSEMNVSTLELGDSALYLCASSLTGATNEKLFFGSGTQLSVL.

This chain connects TRBV18 to TRBJ1-4; a weak D match, TRBD1 (5 bases). The CDR3 consists of 15 residues. CDR1 and CDR2 from the germline V gene are KGHSH and LQKENI. Deletions cut 2 bases from V and 6 bases from J, with 13 bases between. The CDR3 nucleotides are TGTGCCAGCTCACCAAGGGGCAGGAGTGATGAAAAACTGTTTTTT. It encodes CASSPRGRSDEKLFF. The variable domain in full, completed from reference TRBV18 and TRBJ1-4, reads NAGVMQNPRHLVRRRGQEARLRCSPMKGHSHVYWYRQLPEEGLKFMVYLQKENIIDESGMPKERFSAEFPKEGPSILRIQQVVRGDSAAYFCASSPRGRSDEKLFFGSGTQLSVL.

This clone was observed a single time. The rearrangement joins TRBV6-6 to TRBJ1-2, with D uncertain. The CDR3 totals 13 residues. Per germline, CDR1 MNHNY and CDR2 SVGAGI (reference sequence). V dropped 8 bases and J dropped 8 bases, with 18 bases sitting between them. The CDR3 DNA reads TGTGCCAGCGTCACGGATCACAGATCCGGCTACACCTTC. Translating it yields CASVTDHRSGYTF.

V is TRBV5-1 and J is TRBJ2-5; 15 bases are a match to TRBD2. Germline-derived CDR1 and CDR2 are SGHRS and YFSETQ. V gave up 3 bases and J gave up 0 bases; unmatched junction bases: 6. This CDR3 contains 18 residues. The CDR3 sequence: CASSWEGLAGGNQETQYF. CDR3 DNA: TGCGCCAGCAGCTGGGAAGGACTAGCGGGAGGGAACCAAGAGACCCAGTACTTC.

The V call is TRBV12-3 or TRBV12-4, the J call TRBJ2-3; TRBD2 might be the D (6 bases). The CDR3 contains 13 residues. V dropped 7 bases and J dropped 4 bases, with 12 bases sitting between them. The DNA of the CDR3 is TGTGCCAGCACCTTGGAGGGGCCAGATACGCAGTATTTT. Translating gives CASTLEGPDTQYF.

The sample holds a few counts of this clone. This chain connects TRBV4-1 to TRBJ2-7; TRBD1 aligns across 9 bases. The CDR3 covers 14 residues. Per germline, CDR1 MGHRA and CDR2 YSYEKL. Trimming took 3 bases from V and 1 from J; bases not matched to a gene: 1. The DNA of the CDR3 is TGCGCCAGCAGCCAGGACAGGGGATCCTACGAGCAGTACTTC. Protein product: CASSQDRGSYEQYF.

V gene TRBV3-1 (or the pseudogene TRBV3-2) combines with J gene TRBJ2-7; the D gene is possibly TRBD1 (5 bases). Trimming cost V 0 bases and J 6 bases, with 12 bases left between them. CDR3 length equals 14 residues. In germline, CDR1 is LGHDT, CDR2 YNNKEL (reference sequence). The CDR3 DNA reads as TGTGCCAGCAGCCAAGATATTCAGGGCCCCGAGCAGTACTTC. Translating gives CASSQDIQGPEQYF.

The chain has TRBV6-5 and TRBJ1-3; no clear D. V was cut by 6 bases and J by 4 bases, with 13 bases left in between. The CDR3 runs 14 residues. Germline V gene sequence: CDR1 MNHEY, CDR2 SVGAGI. CDR3 coding DNA: TGTGCCAGCAGGCCCCCCGGGAACGGAAACACCATATATTTT. This sequence encodes CASRPPGNGNTIYF.

The chain joins TRBV5-1 to TRBJ2-3; the match to TRBD2 covers 9 bases. CDR1 is SGHRS, CDR2 YFSETQ, per germline. The CDR3 has 16 residues. Trimming removed 4 bases from V and 1 base from J; junction bases left unmatched: 7. In nucleotides, the CDR3 is TGCGCCAGCAGCCCGGGGTCTAGCGGGGGCACAGATACGCAGTATTTT. Its protein is CASSPGSSGGTDTQYF.

The CDR3 loop is CASSLVPGAKNTGELFF. CDR3 nucleotide sequence: TGTGCCAGCAGCTTGGTCCCAGGGGCCAAGAACACCGGGGAGCTGTTTTTT. This chain uses TRBV5-5 with TRBJ2-2, with D possibly TRBD1 on 6 matching bases. The V gene's germline CDR1 is SGHKS and CDR2 YYEKEE (reference sequence). The CDR3 spans 17 residues. The V and J ends lost 0 bases and 1 base respectively, with 13 bases between them.

The CDR3 DNA reads TGCGCCAGCAGCTCGGACAGGCCGGCCTATGGCTACACCTTC. Protein product: CASSSDRPAYGYTF. The genes are TRBV5-1 and TRBJ1-2; 7 bases are shared with TRBD1. Per the germline V gene, CDR1 is SGHRS and CDR2 is YFSETQ. There are 14 residues in the CDR3. The V gene end was trimmed by 3 bases and the J gene end by 4 bases; junction bases not matched to a gene: 6.

This clone was seen a single time. The chain links TRBV19 to TRBJ2-1, with D possibly being TRBD2 (6 bases). The CDR3 runs to 15 residues. Trimming removed 8 bases at V and 3 bases at J, with 17 bases between. The germline V gene encodes CDR1 LNHDA and CDR2 SQIVND (reference sequence). CDR3 protein: CASSPGLVNYNEQFF. Here the CDR3 DNA reads TGTGCCAGTTCCCCGGGACTCGTAAACTACAATGAGCAGTTCTTC.

The count of this clone is one. The gene calls are TRBV29-1 and TRBJ2-2; TRBD1 aligns across 9 bases. CDR3 length equals 12 residues. Losses at the gene ends were 7 bases for V and 3 bases for J; bases not matched to a gene: 0. The V gene's germline CDR1 is SQVTM and CDR2 ANQGSEA. The CDR3, as DNA: TGCAGCGGGACAGGGGACACCGGGGAGCTGTTTTTT. Translated, it gives CSGTGDTGELFF.

The chain combines TRBV19 with TRBJ1-2; 7 nucleotides align to TRBD1. J lost 4 bases, V lost 4 bases, and 9 bases had no gene match. This CDR3 has 15 residues. The germline V gene has CDR1 LNHDA and CDR2 SQIVND (reference sequence). The CDR3: CASSTTGAAPYGYTF. DNA of the CDR3: TGTGCCAGTAGTACCACAGGGGCCGCACCCTATGGCTACACCTTC.

V is TRBV18 and J is TRBJ2-1; D might be TRBD2 (6 bases). The CDR3 sequence is 13 residues long. Germline V lookup: CDR1 KGHSH, CDR2 LQKENI. The ends were cut back, 4 bases at V and 9 bases at J, with 13 bases in the middle. This chain's CDR3 is CASSRTTITEQFF. In DNA form, the CDR3 reads TGTGCCAGCTCACGGACTACTATCACTGAGCAGTTCTTC.

The V and J genes are TRBV24-1 and TRBJ2-3; 7 bases line up with TRBD2. Per germline, CDR1 KGHDR and CDR2 SFDVKD. Trimming removed 6 bases from V and 5 bases from J; junction bases left unmatched: 4. The CDR3 is 13 amino acids. CDR3 sequence (DNA): TGTGCCACCAGTCCGGGGGGTGAAGATACGCAGTATTTT. As protein: CATSPGGEDTQYF.

The chain is built from TRBV24-1 and TRBJ2-5; possible D gene TRBD1, 6 bases. V was pared by 3 bases and J by 1 base, with 11 bases between. The CDR3 is 15 residues long. Germline CDR1 and CDR2: KGHDR and SFDVKD. The CDR3 loop reads CATSDTQGTQETQYF. DNA for the CDR3: TGTGCCACCAGTGATACTCAGGGGACCCAAGAGACCCAGTACTTC.

This clone showed up just once. The chain recombines TRBV6-2 or TRBV6-3 with TRBJ2-4; maybe TRBD1 (6 bases). CDR3 size: 16 residues. Trimming cost V 6 bases and J 2 bases, with 17 bases left between them. Per germline, CDR1 MNHEY and CDR2 SVGEGT. The CDR3 DNA reads as TGTGCCAGCAGCCTGGACAGCTCGTTTTCCAAAAACATTCAGTACTTC. This sequence encodes CASSLDSSFSKNIQYF.